These T cell receptor beta chains were read from a single sample in a study of response to subunit inactivated influenza vaccine. TCRdb itself ran the RT-PCR reads through MiXCR, one entry per CDR3 protein. In the table there are roughly 190,000 distinct CDR3 sequences, approximately 12% of which are singletons. These sequences were also reported in another study, on T cells expressing NK-cell markers.

Sequenced material: CD8+ T cells sorted from PBMCs, taken 11 to 12 days after vaccination. The receptor set was obtained from a man aged 45-65 years who received an inactivated influenza vaccine. Both conserved end residues are part of each CDR3. The D gene is left open where the match is weak. Size values are once, few and many counts, or a class for expanded clones, and some rows have none.

TRBV27	-	TRBJ2-2	-	TGTGCCAGCAGTTTATTTTCCGGGGAGCTGTTTTTT	CASSLFSGELFF
TRBV9	-	TRBJ1-2	-	TGTGCCAGCAGCGTAGGATCGAGGGGGACTGGCTATGGCTACACCTTC	CASSVGSRGTGYGYTF
TRBV7-9	-	TRBJ2-5	-	TGTGCCAGCAGCTTAGAGATTAAGCACAGCCGAGAGACCCAGTACTTC	CASSLEIKHSRETQYF
TRBV7-2	-	TRBJ2-3	TRBD2	TGTGCCAGCAGCTTAGTGCCTAGCGGGAGGGGTACGCAGTATTTT	CASSLVPSGRGTQYF
TRBV10-3	-	TRBJ2-5	TRBD2	TGTGCCATCAGAGAAGGACTAGCGATACCCCCAGAGACCCAGTACTTC	CAIREGLAIPPETQYF
TRBV27	-	TRBJ2-3	TRBD2	TGTGCCAGCAGTTTATATCTGGCGGGAGGAGTAGATACGCAGTATTTT	CASSLYLAGGVDTQYF
TRBV6-5	-	TRBJ2-7	TRBD1	TGTGCCAGCAGTTACTCGGACAGGGGCAGATACGAGCAGTACTTC	CASSYSDRGRYEQYF
TRBV4-3	-	TRBJ2-7	TRBD1	TGCGCCAGCAGCCGGACAGGGGGAACCTACGAGCAGTACTTC	CASSRTGGTYEQYF
TRBV19	few	TRBJ1-1	-	TGTGCCAGTAGTATAGCAGGGGCGACTGAAGCTTTCTTT	CASSIAGATEAFF
TRBV24-1	few	TRBJ2-5	TRBD2	TGTGCCACCAGTGATTTTAGCGGGGGGAAAGAGACCCAGTACTTC	CATSDFSGGKETQYF
TRBV20-1	-	TRBJ2-7	TRBD2	TGCAGTGCTAGTCCCTTCGCGACTAGCGGGAGGGATGGCGAGCAGTACTTC	CSASPFATSGRDGEQYF
TRBV4-1	-	TRBJ1-1	-	TGCGCCAGCAGCCAAGCCCCGGCGGGGGGTCGAACTGAAGCTTTCTTT	CASSQAPAGGRTEAFF
TRBV3-1	few	TRBJ2-4	TRBD2	TGTGCCAGCAGCCAAGATCCGGCTAGCGGCGTCAAAAACATTCAGTACTTC	CASSQDPASGVKNIQYF
TRBV13	-	TRBJ1-3	-	TGTGCCAGCAGCCAGCCACATCAGGTCTCTGGAAACACCATATATTTT	CASSQPHQVSGNTIYF
TRBV4-1	few	TRBJ2-7	TRBD2	TGCGCCAGCAGCCAAGATAGCGGGTGGAGCTCCTACGAGCAGTACTTC	CASSQDSGWSSYEQYF